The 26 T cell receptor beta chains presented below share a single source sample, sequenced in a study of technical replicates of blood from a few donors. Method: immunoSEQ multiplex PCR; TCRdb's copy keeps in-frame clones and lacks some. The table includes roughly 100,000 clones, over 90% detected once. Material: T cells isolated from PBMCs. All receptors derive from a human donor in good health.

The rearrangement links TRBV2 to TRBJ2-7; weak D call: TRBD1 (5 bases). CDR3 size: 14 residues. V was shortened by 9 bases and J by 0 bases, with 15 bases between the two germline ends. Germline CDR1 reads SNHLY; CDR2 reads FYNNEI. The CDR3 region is CASTQGPNSYEQYF. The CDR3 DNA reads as TGTGCCAGTACTCAGGGCCCCAACTCCTACGAGCAGTACTTC.

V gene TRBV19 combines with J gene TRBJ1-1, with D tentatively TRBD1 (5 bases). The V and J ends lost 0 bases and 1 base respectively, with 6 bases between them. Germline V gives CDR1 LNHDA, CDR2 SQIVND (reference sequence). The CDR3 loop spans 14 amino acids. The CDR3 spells CASSIDDRNTEAFF. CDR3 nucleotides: TGTGCCAGTAGTATAGATGACAGGAACACTGAAGCTTTCTTT.

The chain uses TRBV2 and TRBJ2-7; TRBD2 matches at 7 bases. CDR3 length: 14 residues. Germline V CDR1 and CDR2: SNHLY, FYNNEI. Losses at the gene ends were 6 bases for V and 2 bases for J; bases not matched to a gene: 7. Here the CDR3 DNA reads TGTGCCAGCAGGAGGCGGGAGTCCACCTACGAGCAGTACTTC. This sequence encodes CASRRRESTYEQYF.

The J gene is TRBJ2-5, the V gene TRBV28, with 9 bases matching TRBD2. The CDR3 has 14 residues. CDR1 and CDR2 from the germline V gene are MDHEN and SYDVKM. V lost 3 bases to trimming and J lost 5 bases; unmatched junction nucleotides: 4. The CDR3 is CASSFALAGETQYF. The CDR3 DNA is TGTGCCAGCAGTTTTGCACTAGCGGGTGAGACCCAGTACTTC.

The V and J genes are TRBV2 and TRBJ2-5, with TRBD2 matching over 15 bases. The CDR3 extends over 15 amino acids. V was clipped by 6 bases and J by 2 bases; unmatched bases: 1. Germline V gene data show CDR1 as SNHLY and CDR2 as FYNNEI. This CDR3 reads CASRGTSGRQETQYF. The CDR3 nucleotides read TGTGCCAGCAGGGGGACTAGCGGGAGGCAAGAGACCCAGTACTTC. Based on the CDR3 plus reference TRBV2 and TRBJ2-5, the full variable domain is EPEVTQTPSHQVTQMGQEVILRCVPISNHLYFYWYRQILGQKVEFLVSFYNNEISEKSEIFDDQFSVERPDGSNFTLKIRSTKLEDSAMYFCASRGTSGRQETQYFGPGTRLLVL.

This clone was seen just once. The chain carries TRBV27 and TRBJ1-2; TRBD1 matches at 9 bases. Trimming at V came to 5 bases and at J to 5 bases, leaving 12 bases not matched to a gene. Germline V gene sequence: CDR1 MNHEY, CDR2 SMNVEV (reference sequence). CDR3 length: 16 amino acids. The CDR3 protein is CASSPHIQGAGYGYTF. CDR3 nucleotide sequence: TGTGCCAGCAGTCCCCACATACAGGGGGCCGGATATGGCTACACCTTC.

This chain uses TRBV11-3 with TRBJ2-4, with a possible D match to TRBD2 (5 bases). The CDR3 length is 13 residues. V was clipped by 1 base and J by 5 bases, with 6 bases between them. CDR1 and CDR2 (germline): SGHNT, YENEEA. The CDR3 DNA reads TGTGCCAGCAGCTTAGCACTAGAAAACATTCAGTACTTC. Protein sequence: CASSLALENIQYF. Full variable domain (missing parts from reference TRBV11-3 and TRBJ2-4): EAGVVQSPRYKIIEKKQPVAFWCNPISGHNTLYWYLQNLGQGPELLIRYENEEAVDDSQLPKDRFSAERLKGVDSTLKIQPAELGDSAVYLCASSLALENIQYFGAGTRLSVL.

The CDR3 spells CASSLSGTGGYEQYF. In DNA, the CDR3 is TGCGCCAGCAGCTTGTCCGGGACAGGGGGGTACGAGCAGTACTTC. This chain joins TRBV5-1 and TRBJ2-7; 11 bases align to TRBD1. In germline, CDR1 is SGHRS, CDR2 YFSETQ. The CDR3 has 15 amino acids. Unmatched junction bases numbered 4, after V lost 1 base and J lost 4 bases.

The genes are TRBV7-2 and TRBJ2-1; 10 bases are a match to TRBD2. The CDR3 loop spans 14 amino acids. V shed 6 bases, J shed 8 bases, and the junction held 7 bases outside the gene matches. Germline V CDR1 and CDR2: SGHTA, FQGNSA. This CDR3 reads CASRVTSGYDEQFF. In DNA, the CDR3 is TGTGCCAGCAGAGTGACTAGCGGGTACGATGAGCAGTTCTTC.

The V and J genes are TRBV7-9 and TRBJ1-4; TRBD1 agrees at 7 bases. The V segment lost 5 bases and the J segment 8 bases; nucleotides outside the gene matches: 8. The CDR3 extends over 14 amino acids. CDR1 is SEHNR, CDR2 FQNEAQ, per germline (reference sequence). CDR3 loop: CASSIPTRGEKLFF. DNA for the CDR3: TGTGCCAGCAGCATCCCGACCAGGGGGGAAAAACTGTTTTTT.

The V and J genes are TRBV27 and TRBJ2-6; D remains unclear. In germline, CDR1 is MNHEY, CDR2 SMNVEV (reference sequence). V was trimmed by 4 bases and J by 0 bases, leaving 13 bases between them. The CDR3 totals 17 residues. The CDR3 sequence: CASSWLDVSSGANVLTF. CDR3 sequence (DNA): TGTGCCAGCAGTTGGCTAGACGTAAGCTCTGGGGCCAACGTCCTGACTTTC.

The CDR3 is CASSLTRQGVEKLFF. In DNA, the CDR3 is TGTGCCAGCAGCTTGACCCGACAGGGCGTTGAAAAACTGTTTTTT. This chain connects TRBV7-2 to TRBJ1-4; 7 bases line up with TRBD1. This CDR3 has 15 amino acids. The junction had 8 bases not matched to a gene; V was cut back by 3 bases and J by 7 bases. Germline loops: CDR1 SGHTA, CDR2 FQGNSA. The whole variable domain, filled in from reference TRBV7-2 and TRBJ1-4, reads GAGVSQSPSNKVTEKGKDVELRCDPISGHTALYWYRQSLGQGLEFLIYFQGNSAPDKSGLPSDRFSAERTGGSVSTLTIQRTQQEDSAVYLCASSLTRQGVEKLFFGSGTQLSVL.

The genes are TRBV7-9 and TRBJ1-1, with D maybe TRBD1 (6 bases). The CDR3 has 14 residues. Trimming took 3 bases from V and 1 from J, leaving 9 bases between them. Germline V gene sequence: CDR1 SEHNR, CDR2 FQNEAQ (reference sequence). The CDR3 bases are TGTGCCAGCAGCTTTTGGGACAAGAACACTGAAGCTTTCTTT. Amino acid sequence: CASSFWDKNTEAFF.

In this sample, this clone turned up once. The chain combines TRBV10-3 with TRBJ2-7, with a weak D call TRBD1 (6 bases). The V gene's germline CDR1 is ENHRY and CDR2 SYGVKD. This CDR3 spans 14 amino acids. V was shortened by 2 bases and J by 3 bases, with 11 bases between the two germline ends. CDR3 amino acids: CAISERDTYYEQYF. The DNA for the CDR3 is TGTGCCATCAGTGAGCGGGACACTTACTACGAGCAGTACTTC.

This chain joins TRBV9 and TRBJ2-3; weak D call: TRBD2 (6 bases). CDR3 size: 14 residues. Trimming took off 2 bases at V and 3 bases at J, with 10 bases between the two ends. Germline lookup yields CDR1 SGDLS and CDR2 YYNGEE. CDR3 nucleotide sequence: TGTGCCAGCAGCGTGACTAGTCGAACAGATACGCAGTATTTT. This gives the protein CASSVTSRTDTQYF.

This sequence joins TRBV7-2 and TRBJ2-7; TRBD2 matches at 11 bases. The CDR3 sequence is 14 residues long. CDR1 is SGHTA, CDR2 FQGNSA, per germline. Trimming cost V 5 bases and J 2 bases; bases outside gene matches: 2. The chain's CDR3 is CASSPSGGTYEQYF. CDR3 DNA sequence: TGTGCCAGCAGCCCTAGCGGGGGGACCTACGAGCAGTACTTC.

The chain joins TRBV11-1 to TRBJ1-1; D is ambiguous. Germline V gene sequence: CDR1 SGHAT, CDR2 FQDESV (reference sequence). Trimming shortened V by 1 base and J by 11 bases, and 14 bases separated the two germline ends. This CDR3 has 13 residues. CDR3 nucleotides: TGTGCCAGCAGCTTAGAGACGGGTTTGCGGGCTTTCTTT. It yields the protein CASSLETGLRAFF. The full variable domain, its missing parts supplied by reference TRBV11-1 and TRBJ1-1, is EAEVAQSPRYKITEKSQAVAFWCDPISGHATLYWYRQILGQGPELLVQFQDESVVDDSQLPKDRFSAERLKGVDSTLKIQPAELGDSAMYLCASSLETGLRAFFGQGTRLTVV.

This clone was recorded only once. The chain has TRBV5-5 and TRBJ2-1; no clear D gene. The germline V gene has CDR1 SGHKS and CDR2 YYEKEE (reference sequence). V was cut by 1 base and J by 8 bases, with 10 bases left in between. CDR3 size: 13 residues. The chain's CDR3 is CASSLLGSHEQFF. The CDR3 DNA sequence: TGTGCCAGCAGCTTGCTTGGTAGCCATGAGCAGTTCTTC.

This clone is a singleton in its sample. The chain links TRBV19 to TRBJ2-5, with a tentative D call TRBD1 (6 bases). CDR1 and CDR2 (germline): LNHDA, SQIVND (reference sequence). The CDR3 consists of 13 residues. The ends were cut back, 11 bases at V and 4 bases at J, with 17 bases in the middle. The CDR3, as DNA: TGTGCCTGCTCGCAACAAGGGGGAGAGACCCAGTACTTC. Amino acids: CACSQQGGETQYF.

CDR3: CASSDSRAGTEAFF. The CDR3 nucleotides read TGTGCCAGCAGCGATAGCAGGGCGGGAACTGAAGCTTTCTTT. The chain couples TRBV9 to TRBJ1-1; perhaps TRBD1 as D (5 bases). The V end lost 3 bases, the J end lost 5 bases, and 14 bases lay between the germline ends. CDR1 and CDR2 from the germline V gene are SGDLS and YYNGEE. The CDR3 runs to 14 residues.

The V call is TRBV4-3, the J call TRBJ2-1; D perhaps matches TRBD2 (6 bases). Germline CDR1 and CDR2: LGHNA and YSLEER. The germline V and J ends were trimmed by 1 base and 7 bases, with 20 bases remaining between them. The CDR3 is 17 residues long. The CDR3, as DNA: TGCGCCAGCAGCCAAGGGGTTGGGACTGGGGGTGAGAATGAGCAGTTCTTC. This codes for CASSQGVGTGGENEQFF.

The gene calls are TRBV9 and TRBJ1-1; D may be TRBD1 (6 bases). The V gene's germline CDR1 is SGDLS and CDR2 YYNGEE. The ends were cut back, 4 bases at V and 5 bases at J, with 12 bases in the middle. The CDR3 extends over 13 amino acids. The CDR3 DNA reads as TGTGCCAGCAGCCTCCAGGGGTGGACTGAAGCTTTCTTT. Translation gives CASSLQGWTEAFF.

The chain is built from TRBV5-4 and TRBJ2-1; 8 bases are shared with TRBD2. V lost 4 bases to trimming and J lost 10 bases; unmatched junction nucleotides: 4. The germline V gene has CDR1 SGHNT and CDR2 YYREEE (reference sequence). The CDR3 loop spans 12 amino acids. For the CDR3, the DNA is TGTGCCAGCAGCGCTAGCGGGCTAGAGCAGTTCTTC. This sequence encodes CASSASGLEQFF.

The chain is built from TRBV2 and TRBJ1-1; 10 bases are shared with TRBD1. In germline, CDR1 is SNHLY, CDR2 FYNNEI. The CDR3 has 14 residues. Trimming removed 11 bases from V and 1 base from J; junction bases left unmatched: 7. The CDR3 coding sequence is TGTGCCGGAGGGACAGGGGAGCCGAACACTGAAGCTTTCTTT. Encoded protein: CAGGTGEPNTEAFF.

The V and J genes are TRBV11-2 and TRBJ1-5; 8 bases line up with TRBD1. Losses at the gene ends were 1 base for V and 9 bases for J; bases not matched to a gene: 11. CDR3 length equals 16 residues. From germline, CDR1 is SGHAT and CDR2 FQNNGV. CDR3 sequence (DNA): TGTGCCAGCAGCTTAGCCATGGTCGACAGGGGATGGCCCCAGCATTTT. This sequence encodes CASSLAMVDRGWPQHF.

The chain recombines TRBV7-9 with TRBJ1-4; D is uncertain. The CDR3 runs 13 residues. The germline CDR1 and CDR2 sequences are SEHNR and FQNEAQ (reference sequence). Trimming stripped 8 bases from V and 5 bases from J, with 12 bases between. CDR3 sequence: CASGDGTNEKLFF. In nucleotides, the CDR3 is TGTGCCAGCGGAGATGGTACCAATGAAAAACTGTTTTTT. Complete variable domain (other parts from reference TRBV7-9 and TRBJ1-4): DTGVSQNPRHKITKRGQNVTFRCDPISEHNRLYWYRQTLGQGPEFLTYFQNEAQLEKSRLLSDRFSAERPKGSFSTLEIQRTEQGDSAMYLCASGDGTNEKLFFGSGTQLSVL.